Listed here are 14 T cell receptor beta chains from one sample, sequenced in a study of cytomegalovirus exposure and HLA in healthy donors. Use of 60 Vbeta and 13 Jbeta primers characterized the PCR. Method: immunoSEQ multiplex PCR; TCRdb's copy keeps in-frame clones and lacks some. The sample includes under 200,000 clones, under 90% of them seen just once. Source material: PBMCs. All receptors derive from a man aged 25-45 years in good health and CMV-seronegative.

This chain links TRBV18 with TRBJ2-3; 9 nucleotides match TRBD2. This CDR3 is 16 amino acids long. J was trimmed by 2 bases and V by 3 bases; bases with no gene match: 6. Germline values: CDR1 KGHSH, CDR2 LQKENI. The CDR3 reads CASSPAGGLFTDTQYF. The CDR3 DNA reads TGTGCCAGCTCACCCGCGGGAGGGCTGTTCACAGATACGCAGTATTTT.

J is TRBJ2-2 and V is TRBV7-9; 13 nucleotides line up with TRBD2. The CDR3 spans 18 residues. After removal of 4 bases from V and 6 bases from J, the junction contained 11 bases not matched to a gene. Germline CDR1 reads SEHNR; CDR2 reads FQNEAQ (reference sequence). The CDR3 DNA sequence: TGTGCCAGCAGCTCCCCCATCACTAGCGGGGGGGTACCCGGGGAGCTGTTTTTT. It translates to CASSSPITSGGVPGELFF.

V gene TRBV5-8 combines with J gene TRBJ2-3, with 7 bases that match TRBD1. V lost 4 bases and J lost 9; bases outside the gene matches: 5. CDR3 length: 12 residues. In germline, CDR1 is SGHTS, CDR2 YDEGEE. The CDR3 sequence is CASSPRQGTQYF. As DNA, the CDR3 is TGTGCCAGCAGCCCAAGACAGGGAACGCAGTATTTT.

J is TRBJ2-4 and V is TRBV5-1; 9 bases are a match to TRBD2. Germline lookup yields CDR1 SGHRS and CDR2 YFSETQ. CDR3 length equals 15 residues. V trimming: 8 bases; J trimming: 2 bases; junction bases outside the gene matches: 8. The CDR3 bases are TGCGCCAGTTCTTCGCTAGCGGGAACCAAAAACATTCAGTACTTC. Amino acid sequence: CASSSLAGTKNIQYF.

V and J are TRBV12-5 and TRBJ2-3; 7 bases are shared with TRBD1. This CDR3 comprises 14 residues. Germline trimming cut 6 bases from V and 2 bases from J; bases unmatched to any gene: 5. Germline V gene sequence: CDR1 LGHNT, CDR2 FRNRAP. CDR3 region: CASGHRGLTDTQYF. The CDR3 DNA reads TGTGCTAGTGGCCACAGGGGCCTCACAGATACGCAGTATTTT.

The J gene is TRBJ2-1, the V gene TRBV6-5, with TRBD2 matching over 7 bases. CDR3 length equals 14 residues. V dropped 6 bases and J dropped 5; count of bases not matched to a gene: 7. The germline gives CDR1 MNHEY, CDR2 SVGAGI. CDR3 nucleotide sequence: TGTGCCAGCAGGAGCGGGATGGGCGACAATGAGCAGTTCTTC. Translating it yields CASRSGMGDNEQFF.

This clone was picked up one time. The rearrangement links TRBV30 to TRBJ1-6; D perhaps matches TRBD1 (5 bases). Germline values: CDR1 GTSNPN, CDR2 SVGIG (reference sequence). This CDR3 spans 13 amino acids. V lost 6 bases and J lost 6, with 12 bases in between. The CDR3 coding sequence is TGTGCCTGTCGGCGGGACGTTAATTCACCCCTCCACTTT. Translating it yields CACRRDVNSPLHF.

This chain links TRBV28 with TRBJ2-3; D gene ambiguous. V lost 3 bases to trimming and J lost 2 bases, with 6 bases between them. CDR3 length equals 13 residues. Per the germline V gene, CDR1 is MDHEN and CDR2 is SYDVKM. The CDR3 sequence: CASSFQNTDTQYF. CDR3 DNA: TGTGCCAGCAGTTTCCAGAACACAGATACGCAGTATTTT.

The CDR3 DNA follows: TGTGCCAGCAGTTTAGGCTGGGCAGGGCGAGGGGGTACGCAGTATTTT. Encoded protein: CASSLGWAGRGGTQYF. The chain employs TRBV28 and TRBJ2-3; a weak D match, TRBD1 (6 bases). Trimming shortened V by 2 bases and J by 8 bases, and 20 bases separated the two germline ends. From germline, CDR1 is MDHEN and CDR2 SYDVKM. The length of the CDR3 is 16 residues.

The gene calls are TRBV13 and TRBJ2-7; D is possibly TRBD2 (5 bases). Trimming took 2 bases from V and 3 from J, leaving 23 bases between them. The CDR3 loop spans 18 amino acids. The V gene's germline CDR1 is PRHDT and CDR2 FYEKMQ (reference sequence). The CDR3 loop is CASSLTLPRSGDNYEQYF. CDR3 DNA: TGTGCCAGCAGCTTAACCCTACCCAGGAGCGGAGATAACTACGAGCAGTACTTC. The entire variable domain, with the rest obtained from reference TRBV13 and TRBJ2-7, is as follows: AAGVIQSPRHLIKEKRETATLKCYPIPRHDTVYWYQQGPGQDPQFLISFYEKMQSDKGSIPDRFSAQQFSDYHSELNMSSLELGDSALYFCASSLTLPRSGDNYEQYFGPGTRLTVT.

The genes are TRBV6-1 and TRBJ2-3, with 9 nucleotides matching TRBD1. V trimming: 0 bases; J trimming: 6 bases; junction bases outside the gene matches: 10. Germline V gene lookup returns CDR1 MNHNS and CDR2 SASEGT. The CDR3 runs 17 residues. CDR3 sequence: CASSEALDRGSGDTQYF. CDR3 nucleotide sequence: TGTGCCAGCAGTGAAGCGTTGGACAGGGGCTCGGGGGATACGCAGTATTTT.

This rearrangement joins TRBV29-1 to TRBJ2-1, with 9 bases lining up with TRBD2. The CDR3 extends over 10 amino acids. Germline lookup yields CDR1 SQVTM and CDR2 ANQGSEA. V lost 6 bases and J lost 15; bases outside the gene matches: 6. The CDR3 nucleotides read TGCAGCGTCGTTAGCGGGAGACTGTTCTTC. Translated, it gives CSVVSGRLFF.

The CDR3 loop reads CASSLGLAGRHEQYF. CDR3 DNA: TGTGCCAGCAGCTTGGGGCTAGCGGGAAGACACGAGCAGTACTTC. The chain links TRBV5-8 to TRBJ2-5; 9 nucleotides match TRBD2. The end of the DNA is better explained by TRBJ2-7, so the J call may be wrong. In germline, CDR1 is SGHTS, CDR2 YDEGEE. The CDR3 runs 15 residues.

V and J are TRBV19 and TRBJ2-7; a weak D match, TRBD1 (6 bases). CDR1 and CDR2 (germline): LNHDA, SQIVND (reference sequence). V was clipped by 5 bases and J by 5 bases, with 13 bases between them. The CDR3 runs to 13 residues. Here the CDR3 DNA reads TGTGCCAGTAGTGGGAACAGGGAAAACGAGCAGTACTTC. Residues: CASSGNRENEQYF.